This passage covers 9 T cell receptor delta chains from one sample sequenced in a study of Vδ1+ human thymocytes. Findings of the study overall: Highly polyclonal TRG and TRD repertoires with Gaussian CDR3 length distributions appeared in thymus.

The template was reverse-transcribed extracted RNA. The CDR3 regions were amplified by multiplex PCR from V-gene primers to a constant-region primer. TCRdb re-called the multiplex PCR reads through CATT. The sample carries about 53,000 delta-chain clones, about 16% recorded once. Antigen specificity for these receptors is unknown. Sequencing was done on a sample of Vdelta1+ gamma-delta thymocytes from the thymus. The subset: FACS-sorted CD3+ TCRalphabeta- TCRVdelta1+ TCRVdelta2- thymocytes. Source of these receptors: a girl less than two years old who had congenital heart surgery.

The V and J genes are TRDV1 and TRDJ1; possibly TRDD2 for D (6 bases). The CDR3 has 18 residues. CDR1 is TSWWSYY, CDR2 QGS, per germline. V was trimmed by 1 base and J by 2 bases, leaving 20 bases between them. The CDR3 nucleotides are TGTGCTCTTGGGGAACCCTTCCCGTTTTGGAATTCTACCGATAAACTCATCTTT. Encoded protein: CALGEPFPFWNSTDKLIF.

To note about this clone: Compared with germline, one end of the junction differs, possibly owing to a read error. This chain connects TRDV1 to TRDJ1; TRDD3 agrees at 9 bases. Looked up from germline, CDR1 is TSWWSYY and CDR2 is QGS. The CDR3 spans 20 residues. CDR3 bases: TGTGCTCTTGGGGAACGGGGCCCCTATACTGGGGGACCCCACACCGATAAACCCATCTTT. It is translated as CALGERGPYTGGPHTDKPIF.

The V and J genes are TRDV1 and TRDJ1; D could derive from TRDD2 or TRDD3 (6 bases each). CDR1 is TSWWSYY, CDR2 QGS, per germline. The CDR3 sequence is 13 residues long. CDR3 sequence: CAFGGFLTDKLIF. The CDR3 DNA follows: TGTGCCTTTGGGGGGTTCCTAACCGATAAACTCATCTTT.

V usage is TRDV1 and J usage is TRDJ1, with TRDD3 matching 12 bases. V lost 2 bases to trimming and J lost 7 bases; unmatched junction nucleotides: 29. Germline-derived CDR1 and CDR2 are TSWWSYY and QGS. The CDR3 is made up of 23 amino acids. DNA of the CDR3: TGTGCTCTTGGGGAAGGGTGCAGCCCTAGAATTTCAGACTGGGGGATACAATACAGTAAACTCATCTTT. Protein product: CALGEGCSPRISDWGIQYSKLIF.

The chain carries TRDV1 and TRDJ1; D is perhaps TRDD3 (5 bases). Trimming stripped 0 bases from V and 2 bases from J, with 13 bases between. CDR1 is TSWWSYY, CDR2 QGS, per germline. This CDR3 spans 16 amino acids. The CDR3 DNA is TGTGCTCTTGGGGAACTAGAGGGGGCAAGAACCGATAAACTCATCTTT. Translation: CALGELEGARTDKLIF.

This clone was recorded a few times. V is TRDV1 and J is TRDJ1; 10 bases fit TRDD3. This CDR3 is built from 23 residues. The J segment lost 0 bases and the V segment lost 0 bases, leaving 22 bases of the junction unmatched. Germline CDR1 reads TSWWSYY; CDR2 reads QGS. CDR3 in amino acids: CALGELRQSKLVGDTRYTDKLIF. The CDR3 nucleotides read TGTGCTCTTGGGGAACTAAGGCAATCTAAATTGGTGGGGGATACTCGGTACACCGATAAACTCATCTTT.

This clone turned up a few times. The genes are TRDV1 and TRDJ1; the D gene is possibly TRDD3 (6 bases). Trimming left V 6 bases short and J 0 bases short, with 20 bases between. From germline, CDR1 is TSWWSYY and CDR2 QGS. The CDR3 runs 17 residues. CDR3 protein: CALGRRMGIPYTDKLIF. The CDR3 DNA is TGTGCTCTTGGTCGTCGGATGGGGATCCCGTACACCGATAAACTCATCTTT.

In regard to this clone: The same CDR3 can be traced to other DNA sequences in this sample. The rearrangement joins TRDV1 to TRDJ1; D gene unclear. Germline values: CDR1 TSWWSYY, CDR2 QGS. This CDR3 has 14 residues. V was trimmed by 2 bases and J by 0 bases, leaving 7 bases between them. CDR3 region: CALGEFGYTDKLIF. For the CDR3, the DNA is TGTGCTCTTGGGGAATTCGGGTACACCGATAAACTCATCTTT.

This clone was seen only a few times. J is TRDJ1 and V is TRDV1; TRDD3 aligns across 13 bases. With V trimmed by 0 bases and J by 3 bases, 22 bases remained unmatched. Per germline, CDR1 TSWWSYY and CDR2 QGS. This CDR3 contains 23 residues. The CDR3 here is CALGELGPPTGTTGGYEADKLIF. The CDR3 DNA is TGTGCTCTTGGGGAACTTGGACCGCCTACTGGTACGACTGGGGGATACGAGGCCGATAAACTCATCTTT.